This record covers a single T cell receptor (beta chain). What it binds is not known. Primers for the PCR totalled 60 Vbeta and 13 Jbeta. Profiling relied on immunoSEQ multiplex PCR, and the TCRdb table lists in-frame clones only, not all of them. The data hold 200,000 to 250,000 clones, with around 80% observed a single time. J was trimmed by 3 bases and V by 4 bases; bases with no gene match: 6. Per the germline V gene, CDR1 is SGDLS and CDR2 is YYNGEE. This CDR3 is built from 14 residues. The sample comes from a study of cytomegalovirus exposure and HLA in healthy donors. Findings of the study overall: Reported findings show TCR beta sequences accurately forecast HLA-A and HLA-B alleles in most subjects.

The sequenced sample consisted of PBMCs. The sequence derives from a man aged 40-49 years in good health and CMV-seronegative. The rearrangement links TRBV9 to TRBJ1-1; 7 bases match TRBD1. The CDR3 DNA reads TGTGCCAGCAGCCCGGGACAGAGCTACACTGAAGCTTTCTTT. Residues: CASSPGQSYTEAFF.